This T cell receptor (beta chain) was captured in a study of CD8 T cells in ankylosing spondylitis. Germline V gives CDR1 MNHNS, CDR2 SASEGT. The CDR3 sequence is 13 residues long. The V end lost 6 bases, the J end lost 4 bases, and 12 bases lay between the germline ends. For TCR beta, libraries came from quantitative 5'-RACE with molecular barcodes. A single record per CDR3 protein comes from TCRdb applying MiXCR to the 5' RACE reads. The data show hundreds of thousands of distinct CDR3 sequences, roughly 10% seen once. Worth noting for this clonotype: What it recognizes is unknown.

Regarding the study as a whole: Reports say disease-linked clones showed up significantly more in matched ankylosing spondylitis synovial fluid. Several highly homologous variants made up a TCR beta motif, and this motif appeared characteristic of ankylosing spondylitis blood.

V usage is TRBV6-1 and J usage is TRBJ1-1, with no clear D. This TCR was recovered from a male donor with ankylosing spondylitis. Specimen: blood, either unsorted or a sorted T cell fraction (not recorded which). As DNA, the CDR3 is TGTGCCAGCAGCCGACATCCCATCACTGAAGCTTTCTTT. This gives the protein CASSRHPITEAFF.